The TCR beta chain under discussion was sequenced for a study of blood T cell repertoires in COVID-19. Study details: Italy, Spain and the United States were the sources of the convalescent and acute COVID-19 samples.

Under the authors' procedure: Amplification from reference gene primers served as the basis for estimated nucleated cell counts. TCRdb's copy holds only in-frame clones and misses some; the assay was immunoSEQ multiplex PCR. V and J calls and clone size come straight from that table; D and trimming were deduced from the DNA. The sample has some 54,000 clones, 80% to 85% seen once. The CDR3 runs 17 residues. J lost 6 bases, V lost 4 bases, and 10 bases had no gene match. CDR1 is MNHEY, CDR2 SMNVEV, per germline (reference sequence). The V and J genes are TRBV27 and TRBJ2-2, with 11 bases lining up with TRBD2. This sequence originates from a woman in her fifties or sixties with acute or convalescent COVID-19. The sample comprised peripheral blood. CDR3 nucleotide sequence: TGTGCCAGCAGTTACTACCGGGGACTAGCGGCTCCCGGGGAGCTGTTTTTT. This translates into CASSYYRGLAAPGELFF.